Listed below are T cell receptor beta chains from one sample, sequenced in a study of CD8+ T cells in alopecia areata. Produced via immunoSEQ multiplex PCR; TCRdb's table is partial and in-frame only. Here the sample spans some 170,000 clones, approximately 53% being singletons. Sample: CD8+ T cells sorted from blood, taken at week 24, from a patient treated with tofacitinib. The receptors derive from a human donor with alopecia areata. The CDR3 runs from the conserved cysteine through the conserved F or W. Fields, in order: J gene, V gene, CDR3 protein.

j_gene: TRBJ1-6
v_gene: TRBV13
CDR3aa: CASSKGTENNSPLHF

j_gene: TRBJ2-5
v_gene: TRBV7-6
CDR3aa: CASSLNAGTEETQYF

j_gene: TRBJ2-3
v_gene: TRBV7-9
CDR3aa: CASSLVGDLGTGTQYF

j_gene: TRBJ2-1
v_gene: TRBV4-3
CDR3aa: CASSQGLAGEDSSYNEQFF

j_gene: TRBJ1-1
v_gene: TRBV29-1
CDR3aa: CSVEGSGNTEAFF

j_gene: TRBJ2-7
v_gene: TRBV7-8
CDR3aa: CASSYERDRYF

j_gene: TRBJ2-7
v_gene: TRBV29-1
CDR3aa: CSVRTGGEQYF

j_gene: TRBJ1-1
v_gene: TRBV29-1
CDR3aa: CSVSGTPNTEAFF

j_gene: TRBJ1-1
v_gene: TRBV6-1
CDR3aa: CASWGPMNTEAFF

j_gene: TRBJ2-3
v_gene: TRBV5-1
CDR3aa: CASSLGDRETDTQYF

j_gene: TRBJ1-2
v_gene: TRBV15
CDR3aa: CATSRGSGTNYGYTF

j_gene: TRBJ2-7
v_gene: TRBV28
CDR3aa: CASSPFGTGAYEQYF

j_gene: TRBJ2-1
v_gene: TRBV19
CDR3aa: CASSIRLAGVYNEQFF

j_gene: TRBJ1-1
v_gene: TRBV14
CDR3aa: CASSQDMAGGPTEAFF

j_gene: TRBJ1-1
v_gene: TRBV15
CDR3aa: CATSESRNTEAFF

j_gene: TRBJ2-3
v_gene: TRBV5-1
CDR3aa: CASSLGDSFTDTQYF

j_gene: TRBJ1-2
v_gene: TRBV9
CDR3aa: CASSVAGDTNYGYTF

j_gene: TRBJ1-1
v_gene: TRBV25-1
CDR3aa: CASSGRGGYTEAFF

j_gene: TRBJ2-5
v_gene: TRBV30
CDR3aa: CAWTPGEETQYF

j_gene: TRBJ1-6
v_gene: TRBV6-6
CDR3aa: CASTHTQGVNSPLHF

j_gene: TRBJ1-1
v_gene: TRBV29-1
CDR3aa: CSVGGTGNTEAFF

j_gene: TRBJ1-5
v_gene: TRBV5-1
CDR3aa: CASSSFSGPNQPQHF

j_gene: TRBJ1-2
v_gene: TRBV29-1
CDR3aa: CGTDDYGYTF

j_gene: TRBJ2-1
v_gene: TRBV9
CDR3aa: CASSPLGGYNEQFF

j_gene: TRBJ1-1
v_gene: TRBV19
CDR3aa: CASRLGQSEAFF

j_gene: TRBJ1-1
v_gene: TRBV30
CDR3aa: CAWTLGGGRNTEAFF

j_gene: TRBJ1-3
v_gene: TRBV7-8
CDR3aa: CASSLGGTGNTIYF

j_gene: TRBJ2-5
v_gene: TRBV7-9
CDR3aa: CASSFRGGQETQYF

j_gene: TRBJ2-7
v_gene: TRBV7-2
CDR3aa: CASSQGPSSYEQYF

j_gene: TRBJ2-7
v_gene: TRBV14
CDR3aa: CASSPRQGALLYEQYF

j_gene: TRBJ1-2
v_gene: TRBV5-6
CDR3aa: CASSSDSRGLNYGYTF

j_gene: TRBJ2-7
v_gene: TRBV7-9
CDR3aa: CASSWPVTGGPSYEQYF

j_gene: TRBJ2-2
v_gene: TRBV19
CDR3aa: CASSPDLNTGELFF

j_gene: TRBJ2-2
v_gene: TRBV7-6
CDR3aa: CASSYDIINTGELFF

j_gene: TRBJ2-3
v_gene: TRBV27
CDR3aa: CASRPHPQGRTDTQYF

j_gene: TRBJ2-7
v_gene: TRBV2
CDR3aa: CASSEGTKLYF

j_gene: TRBJ2-4
v_gene: TRBV15
CDR3aa: CATSGGSSSKNIQYF

j_gene: TRBJ1-1
v_gene: TRBV30
CDR3aa: CAWSIPTEWGTEAFF

j_gene: TRBJ2-7
v_gene: TRBV27
CDR3aa: CATAIGTQYYEQYF

j_gene: TRBJ2-7
v_gene: TRBV30
CDR3aa: CAWSTGTREQYF

j_gene: TRBJ1-4
v_gene: TRBV11-2
CDR3aa: CASSLTPGTEKLFF

j_gene: TRBJ2-5
v_gene: TRBV10-2
CDR3aa: CASSEPGGVTPSETQYF

j_gene: TRBJ2-1
v_gene: TRBV14
CDR3aa: CASSQSRDRGYNEQFF

j_gene: TRBJ2-4
v_gene: TRBV30
CDR3aa: CAWRADRAMAKNIQYF

j_gene: TRBJ2-4
v_gene: TRBV7-9
CDR3aa: CASSTGAGDGIQYF

j_gene: TRBJ2-7
v_gene: TRBV7-6
CDR3aa: CASSLEGTDTYEQYF

j_gene: TRBJ1-1
v_gene: TRBV9
CDR3aa: CASSVDNTEAFF

j_gene: TRBJ2-3
v_gene: TRBV5-4
CDR3aa: CASMKRGGEPDTQYF

j_gene: TRBJ2-1
v_gene: TRBV7-9
CDR3aa: CASSFKQGAPNEQFF

j_gene: TRBJ1-1
v_gene: TRBV19
CDR3aa: CASSDPQLDTEAFF

j_gene: TRBJ2-7
v_gene: TRBV5-1
CDR3aa: CASSLGQQYEQYF

j_gene: TRBJ2-2
v_gene: TRBV4-3
CDR3aa: CASSQQLAGVLDTGELFF

j_gene: TRBJ2-7
v_gene: TRBV29-1
CDR3aa: CSVEAGDSYEQYF

j_gene: TRBJ1-2
v_gene: TRBV29-1
CDR3aa: CSVQRDGYTF

j_gene: TRBJ2-5
v_gene: TRBV4-3
CDR3aa: CASSQDRGEGTQYF

j_gene: TRBJ2-5
v_gene: TRBV7-2
CDR3aa: CASSRTTGGGETQYF

j_gene: TRBJ1-2
v_gene: TRBV11-2
CDR3aa: CASSFPSSSYGYTF

j_gene: TRBJ2-6
v_gene: TRBV28
CDR3aa: CASSFPTSGGANVLTF

j_gene: TRBJ2-6
v_gene: TRBV5-1
CDR3aa: CATSPWSGANVLTF

j_gene: TRBJ1-1
v_gene: TRBV6-6
CDR3aa: CASSYSGGNTEAFF